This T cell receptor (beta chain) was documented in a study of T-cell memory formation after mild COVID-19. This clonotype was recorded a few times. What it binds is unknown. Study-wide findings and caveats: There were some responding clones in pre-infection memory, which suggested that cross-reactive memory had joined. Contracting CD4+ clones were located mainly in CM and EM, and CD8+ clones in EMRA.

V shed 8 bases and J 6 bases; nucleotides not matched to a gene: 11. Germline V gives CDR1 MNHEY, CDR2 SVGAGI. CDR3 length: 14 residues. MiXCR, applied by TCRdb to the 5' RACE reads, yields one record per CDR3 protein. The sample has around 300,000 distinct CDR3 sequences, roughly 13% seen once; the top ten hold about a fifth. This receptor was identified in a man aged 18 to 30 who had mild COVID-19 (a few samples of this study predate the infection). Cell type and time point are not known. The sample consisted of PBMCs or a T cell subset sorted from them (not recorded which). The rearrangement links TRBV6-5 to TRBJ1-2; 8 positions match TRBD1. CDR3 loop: CASGGQGEVHGYTF. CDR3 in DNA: TGTGCCAGCGGCGGACAGGGAGAGGTTCATGGCTACACCTTC.